The source of this T cell receptor beta chain is a study of blood T cell repertoires in COVID-19. Turning to the study itself: Italy, Spain and the United States were the sources of the convalescent and acute COVID-19 samples.

Sequenced by immunoSEQ multiplex PCR; TCRdb stores in-frame clones only, minus some. The profile shows over 200,000 clones, roughly 87% of them singletons. Researchers sorted participants into cohorts using their self-reported clinical history. In germline, CDR1 is LGHNT, CDR2 FRNRAP. V lost 1 base, J lost 0 bases, and 10 bases lay in between. The CDR3 runs 16 residues. This receptor was obtained from a man between 18 and 35 years old with acute COVID-19. The chain has TRBV12-5 and TRBJ1-3; maybe TRBD1 (5 bases). Specimen: PBMCs or T cells enriched from blood (not recorded which). This chain's CDR3 is CASGLDRTSSGNTIYF. The CDR3 bases are TGTGCTAGTGGTTTGGACAGGACGAGCTCTGGAAACACCATATATTTT.